This paragraph covers one T cell receptor beta chain sequence. Its antigen is not known. The V gene's germline CDR1 is KGHSH and CDR2 LQKENI. After removal of 0 bases from V and 7 bases from J, the junction contained 11 bases not matched to a gene. The CDR3 spans 16 residues. This specimen comes from a study of shared clonotypes between healthy human individuals. Study as a whole: CD4 naive and memory got three plates each, CD8 naive two, CD8 memory one. Study-wide results and limits: A few donors had roughly 5% of their naive CD4 clonotypes in common. On the whole, naive subsets had larger estimated richness than memory subsets had.

The assay was carried out at the deep level. Repertoires were generated with immunoSEQ multiplex PCR, while TCRdb's copy carries only in-frame clones and drops some. The sample shows over a million clones, roughly 96% of them seen only once. This receptor was identified in a man between 25 and 39 years old in good health. The specimen was naive CD4+ T cells sorted from blood. Subset in this sample: CD45RA+ positively selected. The chain has TRBV18 and TRBJ1-2; 7 nucleotides line up with TRBD1. The CDR3 region is CASSPPARGLVGGYTF. Written as DNA, the CDR3 is TGTGCCAGCTCACCACCGGCGAGGGGGCTGGTGGGTGGCTACACCTTC.